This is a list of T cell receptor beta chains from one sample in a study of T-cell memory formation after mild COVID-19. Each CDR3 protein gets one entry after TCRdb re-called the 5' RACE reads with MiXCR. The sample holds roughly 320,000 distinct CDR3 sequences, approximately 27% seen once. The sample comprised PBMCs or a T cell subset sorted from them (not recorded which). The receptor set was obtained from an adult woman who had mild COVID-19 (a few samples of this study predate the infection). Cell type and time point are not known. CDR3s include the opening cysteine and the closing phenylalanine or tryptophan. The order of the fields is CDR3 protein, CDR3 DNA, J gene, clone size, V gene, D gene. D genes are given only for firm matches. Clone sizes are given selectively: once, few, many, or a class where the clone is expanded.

CDR3 protein: CATSDRTSAPYNEQFF; CDR3 DNA: TGTGCCACCAGCGACCGGACTAGCGCTCCTTACAATGAGCAGTTCTTC; J gene: TRBJ2-1; clone size: -; V gene: TRBV24-1; D gene: TRBD2
CDR3 protein: CASSRLAKNIQYF; CDR3 DNA: TGTGCCAGCAGCCGGCTGGCCAAAAACATTCAGTACTTC; J gene: TRBJ2-4; clone size: -; V gene: TRBV12-3/TRBV12-4; D gene: -
CDR3 protein: CASSPGRTPTGELFF; CDR3 DNA: TGCGCCAGCAGCCCCGGCAGGACCCCCACCGGGGAGCTGTTTTTT; J gene: TRBJ2-2; clone size: -; V gene: TRBV5-1; D gene: -
CDR3 protein: CASSLVNSNGETQYF; CDR3 DNA: TGCGCCAGCAGCTTGGTGAACAGTAATGGGGAGACCCAGTACTTC; J gene: TRBJ2-5; clone size: -; V gene: TRBV5-1; D gene: -
CDR3 protein: CASSLGGQNTGELFF; CDR3 DNA: TGCGCCAGCAGCTTGGGGGGACAGAACACCGGGGAGCTGTTTTTT; J gene: TRBJ2-2; clone size: many; V gene: TRBV5-1; D gene: -
CDR3 protein: CSAPGQNNQPQHF; CDR3 DNA: TGCAGTGCACCTGGACAGAACAATCAGCCCCAGCATTTT; J gene: TRBJ1-5; clone size: -; V gene: TRBV20-1; D gene: -
CDR3 protein: CASSRIAGSTDTQYF; CDR3 DNA: TGTGCCAGCAGCAGGATAGCGGGGAGCACAGATACGCAGTATTTT; J gene: TRBJ2-3; clone size: -; V gene: TRBV7-8; D gene: TRBD2
CDR3 protein: CSARSLAGAVYEQYF; CDR3 DNA: TGCAGTGCTAGAAGTCTAGCGGGGGCGGTTTACGAGCAGTACTTC; J gene: TRBJ2-7; clone size: -; V gene: TRBV20-1; D gene: TRBD2
CDR3 protein: CASSVGGGQETQYF; CDR3 DNA: TGTGCCAGCAGCGTCGGGGGGGGACAAGAGACCCAGTACTTC; J gene: TRBJ2-5; clone size: few; V gene: TRBV11-2; D gene: TRBD2
CDR3 protein: CATSSLRQGTYNEQFF; CDR3 DNA: TGTGCCACCAGCAGCCTGAGGCAGGGAACCTACAATGAGCAGTTCTTC; J gene: TRBJ2-1; clone size: -; V gene: TRBV15; D gene: -
CDR3 protein: CSAGTGGIGAFF; CDR3 DNA: TGCAGCGCCGGGACAGGGGGCATTGGGGCTTTCTTT; J gene: TRBJ1-1; clone size: few; V gene: TRBV29-1; D gene: TRBD1
CDR3 protein: CASSLTEETQYF; CDR3 DNA: TGTGCCAGCAGTCTTACCGAAGAGACCCAGTACTTC; J gene: TRBJ2-5; clone size: few; V gene: TRBV12-3/TRBV12-4; D gene: -